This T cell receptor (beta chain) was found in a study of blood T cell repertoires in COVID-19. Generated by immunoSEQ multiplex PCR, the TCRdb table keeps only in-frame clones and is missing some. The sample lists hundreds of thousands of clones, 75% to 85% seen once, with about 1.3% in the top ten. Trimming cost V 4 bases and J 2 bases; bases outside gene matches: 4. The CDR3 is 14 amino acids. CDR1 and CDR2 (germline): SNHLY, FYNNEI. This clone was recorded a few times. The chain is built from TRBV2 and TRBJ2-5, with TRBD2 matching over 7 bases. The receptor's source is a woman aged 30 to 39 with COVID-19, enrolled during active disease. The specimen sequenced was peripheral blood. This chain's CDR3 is CASSGDYEQETQYF. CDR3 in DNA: TGTGCCAGCAGTGGGGACTATGAACAAGAGACCCAGTACTTC.